This TCR beta chain was recorded in a study of control samples from healthy donors and cancer patients. Measured with immunoSEQ multiplex PCR; TCRdb has only the in-frame clones, and not every one. The sample has around 100,000 clones, 75% to 95% seen once; the top ten hold less than 4.5%. Germline V gene lookup returns CDR1 SGHTA and CDR2 FQGNSA. CDR3 size: 15 residues. V lost 6 bases to trimming and J lost 4 bases; unmatched junction nucleotides: 3. The source is a young woman in good health. The chain links TRBV7-2 to TRBJ2-3; 14 bases are a match to TRBD2. Sample: blood. As DNA, the CDR3 is TGTGCCAGCAGACGACTAGCGGGGGGGGCAGATACGCAGTATTTT. It encodes CASRRLAGGADTQYF.